This entry lists 27 T cell receptor beta chains sequenced from one sample in a study of beta chain features in type 1 diabetes. Expressed TCRB transcripts were sequenced because the entire RNA isolate underwent reverse transcription. Data came from immunoSEQ multiplex PCR; TCRdb stores just in-frame clones and leaves some out. The sample records more than 300,000 clones, about 16% being singletons. Sequencing was performed on naive CD4+ T cells from blood. The receptor set was obtained from a young woman in good health.

The rearrangement uses TRBV18 and TRBJ2-7, with 11 bases identical to TRBD1. V shed 3 bases and J 2 bases; nucleotides not matched to a gene: 3. CDR3 size: 15 residues. Germline V gene sequence: CDR1 KGHSH, CDR2 LQKENI. The CDR3 sequence is CASSPEGQGAYEQYF. In DNA form, the CDR3 reads TGTGCCAGCTCACCCGAGGGACAGGGGGCCTACGAGCAGTACTTC.

The genes are TRBV29-1 and TRBJ1-2; the D is unclear. This CDR3 comprises 12 residues. Trimming cost V 0 bases and J 5 bases, with 7 bases left between them. Germline V CDR1 and CDR2: SQVTM, ANQGSEA. CDR3 in DNA: TGCAGCGTTGAAGATGGGCGTTATGGCTACACCTTC. Protein sequence: CSVEDGRYGYTF. Using reference TRBV29-1 and TRBJ1-2 for the parts outside the CDR3, the full variable domain is SAVISQKPSRDICQRGTSLTIQCQVDSQVTMMFWYRQQPGQSLTLIATANQGSEATYESGFVIDKFPISRPNLTFSTLTVSNMSPEDSSIYLCSVEDGRYGYTFGSGTRLTVV.

The V and J genes are TRBV7-3 and TRBJ1-1, with D tentatively TRBD1 (6 bases). Germline values: CDR1 SGHTA, CDR2 FQGTGA. V was cut by 5 bases and J by 1 base, with 14 bases left in between. The CDR3 covers 15 residues. The CDR3 DNA reads as TGTGCCAGCAGCGTACAGGGCTGGGGGAACACTGAAGCTTTCTTT. It specifies CASSVQGWGNTEAFF.

V is TRBV9 and J is TRBJ2-7; TRBD1 matches 7 bases. V gave up 3 bases and J gave up 5 bases; unmatched junction bases: 14. Germline CDR1 SGDLS, CDR2 YYNGEE. The CDR3 contains 16 residues. The DNA of the CDR3 is TGTGCCAGCAGCGCAGCCATGACAGGGAGCCTTCACGAGCAGTACTTC. Translating gives CASSAAMTGSLHEQYF.

The rearrangement uses TRBV19 and TRBJ1-1; 7 nucleotides agree with TRBD1. The CDR3 extends over 12 amino acids. Germline-derived CDR1 and CDR2 are LNHDA and SQIVND (reference sequence). Germline trimming cut 8 bases from V and 6 bases from J; bases unmatched to any gene: 6. CDR3 loop: CASETGFAEAFF. The CDR3 DNA is TGTGCCAGTGAGACAGGGTTCGCTGAAGCTTTCTTT. Drawing the rest from reference TRBV19 and TRBJ1-1, the complete variable domain is DGGITQSPKYLFRKEGQNVTLSCEQNLNHDAMYWYRQDPGQGLRLIYYSQIVNDFQKGDIAEGYSVSREKKESFPLTVTSAQKNPTAFYLCASETGFAEAFFGQGTRLTVV.

The J gene is TRBJ2-7, the V gene TRBV25-1, with 7 bases that match TRBD2. The J segment lost 1 base and the V segment lost 1 base, leaving 4 bases of the junction unmatched. The CDR3 is 15 residues long. Germline V gives CDR1 MGHDK, CDR2 SYGVNS. The CDR3 reads CASSESGGPSYEQYF. CDR3 in DNA: TGTGCCAGCAGTGAATCGGGGGGTCCGTCCTACGAGCAGTACTTC.

The chain employs TRBV28 and TRBJ2-5; D call uncertain. This CDR3 comprises 11 residues. From germline, CDR1 is MDHEN and CDR2 SYDVKM. V lost 2 bases and J 7 bases, leaving 5 bases between the germline ends. CDR3 protein: CASSLTGTQYF. DNA for the CDR3: TGTGCCAGCAGTTTAACCGGGACCCAGTACTTC.

This clone was recorded a few times. Different DNA sequences within this sample yield the same CDR3. The chain joins TRBV28 to TRBJ2-5; no reliable D call. The CDR3 is 11 amino acids. Between the trimmed V and J ends, which lost 4 bases and 5 bases, there was a span of 5 bases. Looked up from germline, CDR1 is MDHEN and CDR2 is SYDVKM. CDR3 bases: TGTGCCAGCAGTTCCAGGGAGACCCAGTACTTC. Encoded protein: CASSSRETQYF.

This clone was observed a few times. This sequence joins TRBV2 and TRBJ2-3, with 8 bases fitting TRBD1. J lost 2 bases, V lost 3 bases, and 1 base had no gene match. This CDR3 is built from 14 residues. CDR1 and CDR2 from the germline V gene are SNHLY and FYNNEI. The CDR3 DNA reads TGTGCCAGCAGTGAGGACAGGGCCACAGATACGCAGTATTTT. It codes for CASSEDRATDTQYF. The full variable domain, in which reference TRBV2 and TRBJ2-3 provide the parts outside the CDR3, is EPEVTQTPSHQVTQMGQEVILRCVPISNHLYFYWYRQILGQKVEFLVSFYNNEISEKSEIFDDQFSVERPDGSNFTLKIRSTKLEDSAMYFCASSEDRATDTQYFGPGTRLTVL.

This clone was picked up a small number of times. The chain uses TRBV5-4 and TRBJ2-7, with D tentatively TRBD2 (5 bases). Looked up from germline, CDR1 is SGHNT and CDR2 is YYREEE (reference sequence). This CDR3 has 15 amino acids. Trimming stripped 4 bases from V and 0 bases from J, with 14 bases between. The CDR3 loop reads CASSPGTTSSYEQYF. The DNA of the CDR3 is TGTGCCAGCAGCCCGGGAACAACGAGCTCCTACGAGCAGTACTTC.

This clone showed up just a few times. This rearrangement joins TRBV9 to TRBJ2-7; D is ambiguous. There are 13 residues in the CDR3. Per the germline V gene, CDR1 is SGDLS and CDR2 is YYNGEE. Trimming left V 4 bases short and J 0 bases short, with 8 bases between. The CDR3 nucleotides read TGTGCCAGCAGCCCCGAGAGCTCCTACGAGCAGTACTTC. Translating it yields CASSPESSYEQYF.

This clone was detected only a few times. The CDR3 nucleotides read TGTGCCAGCAGGCGAGCCGGGACAGCCTACGAGCAGTACTTC. Translation gives CASRRAGTAYEQYF. This chain joins TRBV28 and TRBJ2-7; 7 bases are a match to TRBD1. The CDR3 totals 14 residues. The germline gives CDR1 MDHEN, CDR2 SYDVKM. Trimming removed 6 bases from V and 2 bases from J; junction bases left unmatched: 7.

The rearrangement links TRBV11-2 to TRBJ1-5, with 9 positions matching TRBD1. The CDR3 spans 16 residues. Germline trimming cut 5 bases from V and 3 bases from J; bases unmatched to any gene: 8. Germline V gene data show CDR1 as SGHAT and CDR2 as FQNNGV. The CDR3 nucleotides are TGTGCCAGCAGCAATGCGGGACAGGGCATCAATCAGCCCCAGCATTTT. Protein: CASSNAGQGINQPQHF.

This clone came up a few times. V and J are TRBV30 and TRBJ2-7; 7 bases agree with TRBD2. The CDR3 has 14 amino acids. CDR1 and CDR2 from the germline V gene are GTSNPN and SVGIG (reference sequence). Trimming removed 3 bases from V and 6 bases from J; junction bases left unmatched: 11. For the CDR3, the DNA is TGTGCCTGGAGGCACCTAGCGGTCTCAGGCGAGCAGTACTTC. Residues: CAWRHLAVSGEQYF.

The chain employs TRBV7-9 and TRBJ2-5, with D maybe TRBD1 (6 bases). From germline, CDR1 is SEHNR and CDR2 FQNEAQ (reference sequence). The germline V and J ends were trimmed by 4 bases and 5 bases, with 17 bases remaining between them. CDR3 length equals 15 residues. The CDR3 sequence is CASSSTGLARETQYF. The CDR3 DNA sequence: TGTGCCAGCAGCTCCACAGGGCTCGCGAGGGAGACCCAGTACTTC.

This clone was picked up a small number of times. CDR3 in amino acids: CASSPPGLAGALRNEQFF. The CDR3 coding sequence is TGTGCCAGCAGCCCCCCGGGACTAGCGGGAGCCCTGAGGAATGAGCAGTTCTTC. The gene calls are TRBV5-4 and TRBJ2-1; TRBD2 matches at 14 bases. Germline V gene lookup returns CDR1 SGHNT and CDR2 YYREEE (reference sequence). This CDR3 region has 18 residues. With 4 bases clipped from V and 7 bases from J, the junction kept 13 bases outside the gene matches.

The chain employs TRBV2 and TRBJ1-5, with unresolved D. V dropped 3 bases and J dropped 7 bases, with 7 bases sitting between them. The CDR3 is made up of 12 amino acids. Looked up from germline, CDR1 is SNHLY and CDR2 is FYNNEI. In DNA, the CDR3 is TGTGCCAGCAGTGATGAGCGGCAGCCCCAGCATTTT. This codes for CASSDERQPQHF. Supplemented by reference TRBV2 and TRBJ1-5, the full variable domain reads EPEVTQTPSHQVTQMGQEVILRCVPISNHLYFYWYRQILGQKVEFLVSFYNNEISEKSEIFDDQFSVERPDGSNFTLKIRSTKLEDSAMYFCASSDERQPQHFGDGTRLSIL.

This clone was picked up a small number of times. The chain combines TRBV14 with TRBJ2-5; tentative D call: TRBD1 (5 bases). The germline CDR1 and CDR2 sequences are SGHDN and FVKESK. The ends were cut back, 4 bases at V and 2 bases at J, with 14 bases in the middle. The CDR3 consists of 15 residues. The CDR3 spells CASSPLGVQQETQYF. The DNA for the CDR3 is TGTGCCAGCAGCCCGTTAGGGGTTCAACAAGAGACCCAGTACTTC.

The gene calls are TRBV7-9 and TRBJ2-7; no reliable D call. Germline values: CDR1 SEHNR, CDR2 FQNEAQ (reference sequence). Trimming removed 5 bases at V and 1 base at J, with 12 bases between. The CDR3 loop spans 14 amino acids. CDR3 region: CASSPHPGSYEQYF. As DNA, the CDR3 is TGTGCCAGCAGCCCTCATCCAGGTTCCTACGAGCAGTACTTC. Drawing the rest from reference TRBV7-9 and TRBJ2-7, the complete variable domain is DTGVSQNPRHKITKRGQNVTFRCDPISEHNRLYWYRQTLGQGPEFLTYFQNEAQLEKSRLLSDRFSAERPKGSFSTLEIQRTEQGDSAMYLCASSPHPGSYEQYFGPGTRLTVT.

In its sample, this clone was seen a few times. The genes are TRBV7-9 and TRBJ2-1, with 9 bases that match TRBD2. V shed 1 base, J shed 5 bases, and the junction held 3 bases outside the gene matches. Germline-derived CDR1 and CDR2 are SEHNR and FQNEAQ (reference sequence). The CDR3 sequence is 15 residues long. In DNA form, the CDR3 reads TGTGCCAGCAGCTTAGGGTCTAGCGGGAACAATGAGCAGTTCTTC. Protein: CASSLGSSGNNEQFF.

A few counts support this clone. The genes are TRBV5-4 and TRBJ2-1; 8 bases align to TRBD1. Germline lookup yields CDR1 SGHNT and CDR2 YYREEE (reference sequence). V shed 4 bases, J shed 3 bases, and the junction held 9 bases outside the gene matches. The CDR3 is made up of 16 amino acids. The CDR3 DNA sequence: TGTGCCAGCAGCCGGACCGGGACAGGAGTCTACAATGAGCAGTTCTTC. It specifies CASSRTGTGVYNEQFF.

This clone was found once. The gene calls are TRBV5-1 and TRBJ2-7; 7 bases fit TRBD2. This CDR3 contains 16 residues. Germline-derived CDR1 and CDR2 are SGHRS and YFSETQ. V dropped 1 base and J dropped 1; count of bases not matched to a gene: 8. Here the CDR3 DNA reads TGCGCCAGCAGCTTGATCGGGGCTAGCGGATCCTACGAGCAGTACTTC. Its translation is CASSLIGASGSYEQYF.

This clone was observed a few times. The chain is built from TRBV10-3 and TRBJ2-1, with 7 bases identical to TRBD2. Looked up from germline, CDR1 is ENHRY and CDR2 is SYGVKD. J lost 3 bases, V lost 0 bases, and 5 bases had no gene match. This CDR3 spans 16 amino acids. CDR3 in amino acids: CAISESTRGSYNEQFF. The CDR3, as DNA: TGTGCCATCAGTGAGTCGACGCGCGGGAGCTACAATGAGCAGTTCTTC.

This clone was picked up a small number of times. V gene TRBV4-1 combines with J gene TRBJ2-7; no reliable D call. The CDR3 spans 15 residues. Germline lookup yields CDR1 MGHRA and CDR2 YSYEKL. Trimming pared 1 base from V and 0 bases from J, leaving 10 bases between. CDR3 in amino acids: CASSQGSANSYEQYF. The DNA of the CDR3 is TGCGCCAGCAGCCAAGGAAGCGCTAACTCCTACGAGCAGTACTTC.

This clone was seen a few times. The sample has other DNA sequences that encode this CDR3 too. J is TRBJ1-1 and V is TRBV30; the D is unclear. Trimming took off 4 bases at V and 1 base at J, with 10 bases between the two ends. CDR1 GTSNPN and CDR2 SVGIG come from the germline V gene (reference sequence). This CDR3 contains 13 residues. CDR3 DNA: TGTGCCTGGAACCCGACGGGGAACACTGAAGCTTTCTTT. It encodes CAWNPTGNTEAFF.

The rearrangement links TRBV29-1 to TRBJ2-3; 8 bases are a match to TRBD1. The germline V gene encodes CDR1 SQVTM and CDR2 ANQGSEA. CDR3 size: 15 residues. Trimming at V came to 7 bases and at J to 1 base, leaving 10 bases not matched to a gene. In nucleotides, the CDR3 is TGCAGCGCCGACCAGGGGGCGCGCGGCACAGATACGCAGTATTTT. Protein: CSADQGARGTDTQYF.

This clone has a handful of counts. V gene TRBV6-5 combines with J gene TRBJ1-1, with 7 bases that match TRBD1. CDR1 MNHEY and CDR2 SVGAGI come from the germline V gene. The CDR3 consists of 14 residues. The V segment lost 6 bases and the J segment 1 base; nucleotides outside the gene matches: 5. CDR3 sequence: CASRPGQKNTEAFF. In nucleotides, the CDR3 is TGTGCCAGCAGACCGGGACAGAAGAACACTGAAGCTTTCTTT.